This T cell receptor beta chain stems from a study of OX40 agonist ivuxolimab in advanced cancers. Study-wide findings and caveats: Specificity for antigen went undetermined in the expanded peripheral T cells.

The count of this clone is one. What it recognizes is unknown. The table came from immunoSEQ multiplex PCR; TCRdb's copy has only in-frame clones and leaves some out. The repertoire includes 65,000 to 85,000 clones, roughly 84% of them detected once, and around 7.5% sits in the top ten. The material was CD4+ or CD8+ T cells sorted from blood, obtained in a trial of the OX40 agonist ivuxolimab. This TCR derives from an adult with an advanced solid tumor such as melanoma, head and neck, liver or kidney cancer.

The CDR3 region has the DNA TGTGCCAGCAGCCCCCACGTGATCGGGGAGCTGTTTTTT. This encodes CASSPHVIGELFF. This chain uses TRBV7-3 with TRBJ2-2; no reliable D call. Germline assignment: CDR1 SGHTA and CDR2 FQGTGA. Trimming removed 5 bases at V and 7 bases at J, with 11 bases between. The CDR3 is 13 residues long. Using reference TRBV7-3 and TRBJ2-2 for the parts outside the CDR3, the full variable domain is GAGVSQTPSNKVTEKGKYVELRCDPISGHTALYWYRQSLGQGPEFLIYFQGTGAADDSGLPNDRFFAVRPEGSVSTLKIQRTERGDSAVYLCASSPHVIGELFFGEGSRLTVL.